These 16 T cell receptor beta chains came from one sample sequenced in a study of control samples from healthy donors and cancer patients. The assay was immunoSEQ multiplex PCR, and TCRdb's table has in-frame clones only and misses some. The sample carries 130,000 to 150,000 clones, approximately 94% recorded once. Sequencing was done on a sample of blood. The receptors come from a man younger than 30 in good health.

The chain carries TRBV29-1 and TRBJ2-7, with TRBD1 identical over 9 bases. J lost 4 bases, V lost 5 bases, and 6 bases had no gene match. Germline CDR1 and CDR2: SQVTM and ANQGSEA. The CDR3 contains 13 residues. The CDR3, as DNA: TGCAGCGTTTACAGGGGGCAAGGGTACGAGCAGTACTTC. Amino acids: CSVYRGQGYEQYF.

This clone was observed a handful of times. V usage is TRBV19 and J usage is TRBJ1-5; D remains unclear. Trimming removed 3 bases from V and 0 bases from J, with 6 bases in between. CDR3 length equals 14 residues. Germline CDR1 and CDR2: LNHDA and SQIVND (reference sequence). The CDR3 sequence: CASSILGSNQPQHF. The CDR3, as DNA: TGTGCCAGTAGTATCTTAGGTAGCAATCAGCCCCAGCATTTT. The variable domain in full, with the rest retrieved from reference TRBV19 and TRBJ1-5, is DGGITQSPKYLFRKEGQNVTLSCEQNLNHDAMYWYRQDPGQGLRLIYYSQIVNDFQKGDIAEGYSVSREKKESFPLTVTSAQKNPTAFYLCASSILGSNQPQHFGDGTRLSIL.

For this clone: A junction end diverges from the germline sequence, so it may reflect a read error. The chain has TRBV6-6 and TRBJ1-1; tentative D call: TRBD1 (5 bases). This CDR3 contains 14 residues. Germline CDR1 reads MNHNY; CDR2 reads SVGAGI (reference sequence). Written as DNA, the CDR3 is TGTGCCAGCAGCTACTCCGCGGGGGACACTGAAGCTTTCTTT. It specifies CASSYSAGDTEAFF.

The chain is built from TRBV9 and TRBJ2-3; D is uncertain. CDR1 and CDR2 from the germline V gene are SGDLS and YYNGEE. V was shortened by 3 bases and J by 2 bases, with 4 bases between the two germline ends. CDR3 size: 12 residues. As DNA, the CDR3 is TGTGCCAGCAGCGCCAACACAGATACGCAGTATTTT. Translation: CASSANTDTQYF.

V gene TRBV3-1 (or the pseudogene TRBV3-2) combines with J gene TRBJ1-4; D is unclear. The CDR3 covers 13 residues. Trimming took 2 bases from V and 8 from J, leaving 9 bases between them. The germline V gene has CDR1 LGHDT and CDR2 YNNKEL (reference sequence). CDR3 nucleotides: TGTGCCAGCAGCCAACGGGTTTGGGAAAAACTGTTTTTT. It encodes CASSQRVWEKLFF.

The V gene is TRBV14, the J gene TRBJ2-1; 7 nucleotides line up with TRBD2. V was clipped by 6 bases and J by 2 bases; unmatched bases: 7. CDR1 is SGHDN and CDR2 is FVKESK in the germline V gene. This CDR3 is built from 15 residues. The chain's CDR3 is CASRRSGVAYNEQFF. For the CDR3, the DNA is TGTGCCAGCAGACGCAGCGGGGTGGCCTACAATGAGCAGTTCTTC.

The CDR3 spells CAWSVEKTLAGQPQHF. DNA of the CDR3: TGTGCCTGGAGTGTAGAGAAAACCCTCGCGGGTCAGCCCCAGCATTTT. The rearrangement uses TRBV30 and TRBJ1-5; unclear D gene. V was clipped by 0 bases and J by 6 bases, with 18 bases between them. Germline V CDR1 and CDR2: GTSNPN, SVGIG (reference sequence). The CDR3 is 16 amino acids.

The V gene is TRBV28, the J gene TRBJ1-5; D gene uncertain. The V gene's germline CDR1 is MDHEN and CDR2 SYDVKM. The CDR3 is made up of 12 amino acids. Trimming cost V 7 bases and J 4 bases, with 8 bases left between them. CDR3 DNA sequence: TGTGCCAGCACGTTTTCGAATCAGCCCCAGCATTTT. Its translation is CASTFSNQPQHF. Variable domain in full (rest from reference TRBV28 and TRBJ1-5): DVKVTQSSRYLVKRTGEKVFLECVQDMDHENMFWYRQDPGLGLRLIYFSYDVKMKEKGDIPEGYSVSREKKERFSLILESASTNQTSMYLCASTFSNQPQHFGDGTRLSIL.

The CDR3 loop is CASRPTEYTEAFF. CDR3 coding DNA: TGTGCCAGCAGGCCGACTGAATACACTGAAGCTTTCTTT. This rearrangement joins TRBV6-5 to TRBJ1-1; no firm D call. The germline gives CDR1 MNHEY, CDR2 SVGAGI. V lost 6 bases and J lost 3, with 11 bases in between. The CDR3 length is 13 residues.

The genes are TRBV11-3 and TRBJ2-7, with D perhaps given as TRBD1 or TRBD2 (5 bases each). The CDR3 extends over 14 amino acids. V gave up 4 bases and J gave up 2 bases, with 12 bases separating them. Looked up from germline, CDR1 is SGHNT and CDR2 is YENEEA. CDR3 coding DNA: TGTGCCAGCAGCTCCAGGGAGCGCCCCTACGAGCAGTACTTC. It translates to CASSSRERPYEQYF.

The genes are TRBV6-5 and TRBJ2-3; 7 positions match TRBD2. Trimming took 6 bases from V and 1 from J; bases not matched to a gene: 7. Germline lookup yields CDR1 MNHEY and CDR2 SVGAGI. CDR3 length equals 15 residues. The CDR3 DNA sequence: TGTGCCAGCAGAAGAGCTGCGGGGGGCACAGATACGCAGTATTTT. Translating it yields CASRRAAGGTDTQYF.

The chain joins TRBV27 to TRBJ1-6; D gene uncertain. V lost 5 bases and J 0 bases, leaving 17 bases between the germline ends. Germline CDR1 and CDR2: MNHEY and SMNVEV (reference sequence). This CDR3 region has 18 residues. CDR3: CASSLRLQHRSYNSPLHF. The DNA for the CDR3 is TGTGCCAGCAGTCTCAGATTACAACACCGCTCCTATAATTCACCCCTCCACTTT.

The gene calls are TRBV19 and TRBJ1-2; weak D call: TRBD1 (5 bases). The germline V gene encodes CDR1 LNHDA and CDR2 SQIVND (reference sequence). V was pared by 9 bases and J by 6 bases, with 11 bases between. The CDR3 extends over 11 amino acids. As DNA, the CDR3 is TGTGCCAGGACCACAGGCGATGGCTACACCTTC. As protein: CARTTGDGYTF.

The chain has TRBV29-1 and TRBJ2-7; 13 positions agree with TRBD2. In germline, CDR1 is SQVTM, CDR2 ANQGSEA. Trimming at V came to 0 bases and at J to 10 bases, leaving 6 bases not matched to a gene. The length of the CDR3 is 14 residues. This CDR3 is CSVEEGGLAGSQYF. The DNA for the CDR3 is TGCAGCGTTGAAGAAGGGGGACTAGCGGGGTCTCAGTACTTC.

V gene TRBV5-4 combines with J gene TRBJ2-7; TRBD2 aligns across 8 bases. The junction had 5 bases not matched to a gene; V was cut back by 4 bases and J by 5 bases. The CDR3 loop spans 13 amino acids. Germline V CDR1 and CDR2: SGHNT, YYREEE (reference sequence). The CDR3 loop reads CASSRGGRDEQYF. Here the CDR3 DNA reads TGTGCCAGCAGCCGCGGGGGGCGCGACGAGCAGTACTTC.

CDR3: CASSQERGAPPEQFF. CDR3 DNA: TGTGCCAGCAGCCAAGAAAGAGGGGCCCCACCTGAGCAGTTCTTC. The rearrangement uses TRBV4-2 and TRBJ2-1, with D perhaps being TRBD1 or TRBD2 (5 bases each). The germline CDR1 and CDR2 sequences are LGHNA and YNFKEQ. This CDR3 has 15 amino acids. Trimming removed 0 bases at V and 9 bases at J, with 15 bases between.